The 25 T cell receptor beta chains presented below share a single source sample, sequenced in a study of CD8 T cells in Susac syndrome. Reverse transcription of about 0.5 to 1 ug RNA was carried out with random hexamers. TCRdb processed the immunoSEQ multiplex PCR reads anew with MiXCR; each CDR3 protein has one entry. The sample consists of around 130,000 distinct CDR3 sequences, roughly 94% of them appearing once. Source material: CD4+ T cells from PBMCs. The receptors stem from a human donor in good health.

CDR3 protein: CATSSGLGVLGQPQHF. The CDR3 DNA follows: TGTGCCACCAGCTCCGGGTTAGGGGTACTGGGTCAGCCCCAGCATTTT. The chain has TRBV24-1 and TRBJ1-5, with D tentatively TRBD1 (5 bases). This CDR3 region has 16 residues. The germline V gene has CDR1 KGHDR and CDR2 SFDVKD. V was shortened by 7 bases and J by 6 bases, with 21 bases between the two germline ends.

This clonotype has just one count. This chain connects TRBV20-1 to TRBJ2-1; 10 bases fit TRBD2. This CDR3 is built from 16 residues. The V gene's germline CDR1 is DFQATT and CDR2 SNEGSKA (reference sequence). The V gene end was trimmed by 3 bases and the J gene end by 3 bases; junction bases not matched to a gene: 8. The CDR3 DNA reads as TGCAGTGCTAGGCAGCGGGAGGGCCACCTCTACAATGAGCAGTTCTTC. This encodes CSARQREGHLYNEQFF.

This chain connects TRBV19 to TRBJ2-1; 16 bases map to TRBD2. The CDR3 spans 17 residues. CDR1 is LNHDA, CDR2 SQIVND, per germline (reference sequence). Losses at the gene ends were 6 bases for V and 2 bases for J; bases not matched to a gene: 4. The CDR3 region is CASSPGLAGGTYNEQFF. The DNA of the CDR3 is TGTGCCAGTAGCCCGGGACTAGCGGGAGGGACCTACAATGAGCAGTTCTTC.

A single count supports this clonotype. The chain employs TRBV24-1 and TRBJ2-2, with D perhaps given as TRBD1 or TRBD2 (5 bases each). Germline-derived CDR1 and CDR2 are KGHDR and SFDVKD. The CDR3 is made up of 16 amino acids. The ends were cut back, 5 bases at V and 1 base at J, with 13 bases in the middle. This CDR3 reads CATSATGHRNTGELFF. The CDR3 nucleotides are TGTGCCACCAGTGCCACGGGGCATCGGAACACCGGGGAGCTGTTTTTT.

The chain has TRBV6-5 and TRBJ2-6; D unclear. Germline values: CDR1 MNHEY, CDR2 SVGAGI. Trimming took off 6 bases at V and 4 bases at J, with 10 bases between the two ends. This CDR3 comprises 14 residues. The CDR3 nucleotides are TGTGCCAGCAGAGGGATTATGGGGGCCAACGTCCTGACTTTC. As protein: CASRGIMGANVLTF.

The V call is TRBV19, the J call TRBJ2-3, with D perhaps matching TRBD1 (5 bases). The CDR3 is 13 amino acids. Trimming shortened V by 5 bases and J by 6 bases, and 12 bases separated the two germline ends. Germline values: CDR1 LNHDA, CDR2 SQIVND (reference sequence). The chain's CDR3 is CASSPSRGDTQYF. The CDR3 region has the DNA TGTGCCAGTAGTCCATCTAGGGGCGATACGCAGTATTTT. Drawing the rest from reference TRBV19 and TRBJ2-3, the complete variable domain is DGGITQSPKYLFRKEGQNVTLSCEQNLNHDAMYWYRQDPGQGLRLIYYSQIVNDFQKGDIAEGYSVSREKKESFPLTVTSAQKNPTAFYLCASSPSRGDTQYFGPGTRLTVL.

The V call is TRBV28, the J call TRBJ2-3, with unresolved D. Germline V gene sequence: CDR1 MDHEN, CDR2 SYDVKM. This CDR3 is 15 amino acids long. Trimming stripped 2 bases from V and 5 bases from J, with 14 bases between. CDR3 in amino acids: CASSLEPGELDTQYF. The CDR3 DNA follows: TGTGCCAGCAGTTTAGAGCCCGGAGAATTAGATACGCAGTATTTT. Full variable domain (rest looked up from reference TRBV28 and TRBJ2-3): DVKVTQSSRYLVKRTGEKVFLECVQDMDHENMFWYRQDPGLGLRLIYFSYDVKMKEKGDIPEGYSVSREKKERFSLILESASTNQTSMYLCASSLEPGELDTQYFGPGTRLTVL.

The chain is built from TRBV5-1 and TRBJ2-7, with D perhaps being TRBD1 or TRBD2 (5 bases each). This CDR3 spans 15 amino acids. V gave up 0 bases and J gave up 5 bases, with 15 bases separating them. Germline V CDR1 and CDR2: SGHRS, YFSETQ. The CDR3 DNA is TGCGCCAGCAGCTTGGCGGGATGGGGCAGGGACGAGCAGTACTTC. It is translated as CASSLAGWGRDEQYF.

CDR3 nucleotide sequence: TGTGCCTGGAGTAGTATAACCTACGAGCAGTACTTC. It is translated as CAWSSITYEQYF. The chain employs TRBV30 and TRBJ2-7; unclear D gene. The CDR3 has 12 residues. CDR1 GTSNPN and CDR2 SVGIG come from the germline V gene (reference sequence). V lost 2 bases to trimming and J lost 2 bases, with 7 bases between them.

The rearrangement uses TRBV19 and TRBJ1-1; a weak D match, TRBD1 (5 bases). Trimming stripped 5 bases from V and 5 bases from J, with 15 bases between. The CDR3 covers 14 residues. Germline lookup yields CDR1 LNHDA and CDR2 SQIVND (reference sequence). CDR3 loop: CASSAGRPDTEAFF. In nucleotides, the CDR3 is TGTGCCAGTAGTGCGGGACGGCCCGATACTGAAGCTTTCTTT.

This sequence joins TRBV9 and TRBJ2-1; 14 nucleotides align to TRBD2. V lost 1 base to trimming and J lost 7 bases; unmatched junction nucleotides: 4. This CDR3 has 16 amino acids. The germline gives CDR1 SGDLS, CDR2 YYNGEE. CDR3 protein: CASSVPGLAGVNEQFF. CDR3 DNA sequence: TGTGCCAGCAGCGTACCGGGACTAGCGGGAGTTAATGAGCAGTTCTTC.

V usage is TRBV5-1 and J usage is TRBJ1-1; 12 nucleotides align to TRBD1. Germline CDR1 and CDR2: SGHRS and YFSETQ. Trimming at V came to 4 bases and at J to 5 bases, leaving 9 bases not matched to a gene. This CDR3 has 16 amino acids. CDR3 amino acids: CASSRGTGGAWTEAFF. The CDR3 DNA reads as TGCGCCAGCAGCAGAGGGACAGGGGGCGCGTGGACTGAAGCTTTCTTT.

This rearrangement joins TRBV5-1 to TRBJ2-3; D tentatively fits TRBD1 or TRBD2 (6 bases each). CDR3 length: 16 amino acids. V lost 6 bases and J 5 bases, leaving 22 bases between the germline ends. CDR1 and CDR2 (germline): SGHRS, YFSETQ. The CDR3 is CASTPSLGGPEDTQYF. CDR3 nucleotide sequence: TGCGCCAGCACCCCCTCTCTCGGGGGCCCGGAAGATACGCAGTATTTT.

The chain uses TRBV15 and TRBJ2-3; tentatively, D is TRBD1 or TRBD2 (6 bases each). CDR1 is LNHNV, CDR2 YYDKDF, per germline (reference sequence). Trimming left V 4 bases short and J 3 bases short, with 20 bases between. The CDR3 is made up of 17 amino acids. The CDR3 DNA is TGTGCCACCAGCACCAGGGGCGGCGGGGTAAAGACAGATACGCAGTATTTT. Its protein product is CATSTRGGGVKTDTQYF.

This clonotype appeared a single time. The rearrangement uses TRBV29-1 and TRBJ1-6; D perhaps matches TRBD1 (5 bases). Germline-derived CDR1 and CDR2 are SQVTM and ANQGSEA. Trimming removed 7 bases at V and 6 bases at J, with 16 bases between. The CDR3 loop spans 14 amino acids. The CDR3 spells CSARGAGANSPLHF. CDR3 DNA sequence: TGCAGCGCCCGAGGGGCCGGGGCTAATTCACCCCTCCACTTT.

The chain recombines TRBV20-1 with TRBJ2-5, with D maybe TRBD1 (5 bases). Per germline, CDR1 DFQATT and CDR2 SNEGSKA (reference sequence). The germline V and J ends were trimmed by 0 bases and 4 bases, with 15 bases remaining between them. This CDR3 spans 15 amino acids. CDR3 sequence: CSAREAAQGAETQYF. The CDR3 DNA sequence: TGCAGTGCTAGAGAAGCAGCCCAAGGGGCAGAGACCCAGTACTTC.

CDR3 sequence reads: CASTTSQANYGYTF. For the CDR3, the DNA is TGTGCCAGTACTACGAGCCAGGCTAACTATGGCTACACCTTC. V and J are TRBV19 and TRBJ1-2; D not resolved. In germline, CDR1 is LNHDA, CDR2 SQIVND (reference sequence). CDR3 length equals 14 residues. V gave up 7 bases and J gave up 0 bases, with 12 bases separating them.

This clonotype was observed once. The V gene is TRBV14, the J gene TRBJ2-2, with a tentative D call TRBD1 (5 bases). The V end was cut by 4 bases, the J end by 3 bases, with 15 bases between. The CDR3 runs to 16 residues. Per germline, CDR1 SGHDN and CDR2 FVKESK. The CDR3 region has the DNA TGTGCCAGCAGCCCATCCTTGGGGCTCTACACCGGGGAGCTGTTTTTT. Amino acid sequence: CASSPSLGLYTGELFF.

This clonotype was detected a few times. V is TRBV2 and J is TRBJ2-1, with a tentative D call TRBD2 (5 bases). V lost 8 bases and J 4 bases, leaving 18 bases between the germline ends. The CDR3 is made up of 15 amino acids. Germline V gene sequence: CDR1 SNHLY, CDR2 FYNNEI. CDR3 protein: CASSLLAGGYNEQFF. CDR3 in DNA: TGTGCCAGCTCCCTTCTAGCTGGTGGTTACAATGAGCAGTTCTTC.

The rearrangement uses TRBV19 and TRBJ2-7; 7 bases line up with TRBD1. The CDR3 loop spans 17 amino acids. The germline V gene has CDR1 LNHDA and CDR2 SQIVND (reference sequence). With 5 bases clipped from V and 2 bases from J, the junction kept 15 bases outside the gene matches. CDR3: CASSPRFRQGSPYEQYF. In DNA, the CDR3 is TGTGCCAGTAGTCCCCGCTTTCGACAGGGAAGTCCCTACGAGCAGTACTTC.

CDR3: CASSQVAGSNTGELFF. The CDR3 DNA reads TGTGCCAGCAGCCAAGTGGCGGGTTCGAACACCGGGGAGCTGTTTTTT. The chain is built from TRBV3-1 and TRBJ2-2; tentative D call: TRBD2 (5 bases). V gave up 1 base and J gave up 0 bases, with 9 bases separating them. The CDR3 consists of 16 residues. Germline V gene data show CDR1 as LGHDT and CDR2 as YNNKEL (reference sequence). Filled out from reference TRBV3-1 and TRBJ2-2, the complete variable domain reads DTAVSQTPKYLVTQMGNDKSIKCEQNLGHDTMYWYKQDSKKFLKIMFSYNNKELIINETVPNRFSPKSPDKAHLNLHINSLELGDSAVYFCASSQVAGSNTGELFFGEGSRLTVL.

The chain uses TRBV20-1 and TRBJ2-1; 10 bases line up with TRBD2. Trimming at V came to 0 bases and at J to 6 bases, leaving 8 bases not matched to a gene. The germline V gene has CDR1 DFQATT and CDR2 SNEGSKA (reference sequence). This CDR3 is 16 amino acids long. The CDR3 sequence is CSARDPSGSLGNEQFF. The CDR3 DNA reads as TGCAGTGCTAGAGATCCTAGCGGGAGCTTGGGCAATGAGCAGTTCTTC.

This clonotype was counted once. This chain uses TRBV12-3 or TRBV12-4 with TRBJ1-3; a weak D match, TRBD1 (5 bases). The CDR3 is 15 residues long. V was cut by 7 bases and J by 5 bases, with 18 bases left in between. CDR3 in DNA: TGTGCCAGCACCATCGGCAGGGAGAGGAGAAACACCATATATTTT. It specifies CASTIGRERRNTIYF.

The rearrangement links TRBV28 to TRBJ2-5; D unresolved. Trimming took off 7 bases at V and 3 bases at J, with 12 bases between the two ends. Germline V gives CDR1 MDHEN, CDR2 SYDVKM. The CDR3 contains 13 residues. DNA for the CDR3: TGTGCCAGCACCCCAGGAACGGAAGAGACCCAGTACTTC. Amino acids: CASTPGTEETQYF.

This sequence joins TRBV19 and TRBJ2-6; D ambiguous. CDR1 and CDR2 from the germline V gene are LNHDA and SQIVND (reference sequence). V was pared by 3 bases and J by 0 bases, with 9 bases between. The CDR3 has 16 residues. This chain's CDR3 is CASSMSEFSGANVLTF. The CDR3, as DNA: TGTGCCAGTAGTATGAGCGAATTCTCTGGGGCCAACGTCCTGACTTTC.